This is a list of T cell receptor beta chains from one sample in a study of technical replicates of blood from several donors. TCRdb's copy holds only in-frame clones and misses some; the assay was immunoSEQ multiplex PCR. Here the sample spans about 70,000 clones, roughly nine tenths being singletons. The sample taken for sequencing was T cells isolated from PBMCs. Receptors originate from a human donor in good health. Each CDR3 is given with its conserved first and last residue. A D gene is named only where the DNA matches it firmly. Where a row states a size, it is once, few, many or the class of an expanded clone; other rows omit it.

clone_size | d_call | j_call | v_call | cdr3_aa | cdr3_nt
- | - | TRBJ2-3 | TRBV9 | CASSVGGSDSADTQYF | TGTGCCAGCAGCGTAGGAGGCTCGGATTCTGCAGATACGCAGTATTTT
- | TRBD1 | TRBJ2-2 | TRBV7-3 | CASSNRQGPSGELFF | TGTGCCAGCAGCAACCGACAGGGGCCCTCCGGGGAGCTGTTTTTT
few | - | TRBJ1-2 | TRBV19 | CASSMMLSSYTF | TGTGCCAGTAGTATGATGCTCTCTAGCTACACCTTC
- | - | TRBJ1-1 | TRBV7-9 | CASSLQGMNTEAFF | TGTGCCAGCAGTTTACAGGGAATGAACACTGAAGCTTTCTTT
- | - | TRBJ1-1 | TRBV30 | CAWSVLSLGRADTEAFF | TGTGCCTGGAGTGTACTCTCTCTGGGCAGGGCGGACACTGAAGCTTTCTTT
- | - | TRBJ1-1 | TRBV19 | CASLAGETFF | TGTGCCAGTCTTGCAGGGGAAACTTTCTTT
- | TRBD2 | TRBJ2-3 | TRBV6-4 | CASILAGGSHHTQYF | TGTGCCAGCATTTTAGCGGGAGGCTCCCACCATACGCAGTATTTT
- | - | TRBJ1-3 | TRBV19 | CASTEVFQSGNTIYF | TGTGCCAGTACCGAGGTCTTTCAGTCTGGAAACACCATATATTTT
once | TRBD2 | TRBJ2-1 | TRBV7-9 | CASSFTWEGRWNEQFF | TGTGCCAGCAGCTTTACGTGGGAGGGCCGTTGGAATGAGCAGTTCTTC
- | - | TRBJ1-1 | TRBV11-2 | CASSLNWGEGAFF | TGTGCCAGCAGCTTAAATTGGGGGGAGGGAGCTTTCTTT
- | - | TRBJ2-7 | TRBV2 | CASSRGLENYEQYF | TGTGCCAGCAGTCGGGGGTTGGAGAACTACGAGCAGTACTTC
- | TRBD2 | TRBJ2-1 | TRBV11-2 | CASSPNAPLSGKGDEQFF | TGTGCCAGCAGCCCGAACGCCCCTCTAAGCGGGAAGGGCGATGAGCAGTTCTTC
few | TRBD1 | TRBJ2-7 | TRBV9 | CASSVEPGQGTYEQYF | TGTGCCAGCAGCGTTGAACCGGGACAGGGAACCTACGAGCAGTACTTC
- | TRBD1 | TRBJ2-5 | TRBV9 | CASSVARGRGETQYF | TGTGCCAGCAGCGTAGCGAGGGGGCGAGGAGAGACCCAGTACTTC
- | TRBD1 | TRBJ1-1 | TRBV27 | CASSLARTGREAFF | TGTGCCAGCAGTTTAGCCCGGACAGGGCGGGAGGCTTTCTTT
- | TRBD2 | TRBJ2-7 | TRBV5-1 | CASSSAGPSVEQYF | TGCGCCAGCAGCTCAGCGGGACCCTCGGTAGAGCAGTACTTC
- | - | TRBJ1-1 | TRBV7-2 | CASSREVIEAFF | TGTGCCAGCAGTCGTGAGGTGATAGAAGCTTTCTTT
once | - | TRBJ1-1 | TRBV5-5 | CASSSTWAHNTEAFF | TGTGCCAGCAGCTCCACTTGGGCACACAACACTGAAGCTTTCTTT
- | - | TRBJ1-1 | TRBV5-1 | CASLKGSTEAFF | TGCGCCAGTTTAAAGGGGTCCACTGAAGCTTTCTTT
- | - | TRBJ2-1 | TRBV27 | CASRSTRDEQFF | TGTGCCAGCAGGTCGACTAGAGATGAGCAGTTCTTC
- | TRBD2 | TRBJ2-1 | TRBV7-7 | CASSSGLAGAYNEQFF | TGTGCCAGCAGCTCGGGACTAGCGGGAGCGTACAATGAGCAGTTCTTC
- | - | TRBJ2-1 | TRBV27 | CASSPSSFGVNEQFF | TGTGCCAGCAGTCCCTCCTCGTTCGGGGTCAATGAGCAGTTCTTC
- | TRBD2 | TRBJ2-2 | TRBV9 | CASSVPGGGAVRTGELFF | TGTGCCAGCAGCGTACCGGGAGGGGGAGCGGTCCGAACCGGGGAGCTGTTTTTT
once | - | TRBJ2-6 | TRBV29-1 | CSVLIRTASGANVLTF | TGCAGCGTCTTAATCCGGACAGCCTCTGGGGCCAACGTCCTGACTTTC
- | - | TRBJ1-1 | TRBV9 | CASSPSGTFFTEAFF | TGTGCCAGCAGCCCTTCCGGGACTTTTTTCACTGAAGCTTTCTTT
- | TRBD1 | TRBJ2-7 | TRBV11-2 | CASTAGTGAYEQYF | TGTGCCAGCACGGCCGGGACAGGGGCCTACGAGCAGTACTTC
- | TRBD1 | TRBJ2-1 | TRBV6-5 | CASSSDRGGNEQFF | TGTGCCAGCAGTTCAGACAGGGGAGGCAATGAGCAGTTCTTC
once | - | TRBJ2-3 | TRBV29-1 | CSVQQYTDTQYF | TGCAGCGTGCAACAGTATACAGATACGCAGTATTTT
- | TRBD1 | TRBJ2-7 | TRBV28 | CASSSGTGESYEQYF | TGTGCCAGCAGTTCAGGGACAGGGGAAAGTTACGAGCAGTACTTC
- | TRBD2 | TRBJ2-1 | TRBV30 | CAWSALAGTYNEQFF | TGTGCCTGGAGTGCCCTAGCGGGAACTTACAATGAGCAGTTCTTC
- | TRBD2 | TRBJ2-7 | TRBV19 | CASSLGGTSGKKAYEQYF | TGTGCCAGTAGTCTGGGAGGGACTAGCGGGAAAAAAGCCTACGAGCAGTACTTC
- | - | TRBJ1-2 | TRBV2 | CASSSGQLYGYTF | TGTGCCAGCAGTAGCGGACAGCTCTATGGCTACACCTTC
- | - | TRBJ1-1 | TRBV19 | CASKERGEGTEAFF | TGTGCCAGTAAGGAGAGAGGGGAGGGGACTGAAGCTTTCTTT
- | - | TRBJ1-2 | TRBV5-6 | CASSLGGGAGYTF | TGTGCCAGCAGCTTGGGGGGAGGCGCTGGCTACACCTTC
once | TRBD1 | TRBJ1-1 | TRBV5-1 | CASSLGDRYTTEAFF | TGCGCCAGCAGCCTTGGGGACAGATACACCACTGAAGCTTTCTTT
- | TRBD2 | TRBJ2-2 | TRBV9 | CASSPRLAAGELFF | TGTGCCAGCAGCCCTAGACTAGCGGCCGGGGAGCTGTTTTTT
once | - | TRBJ2-7 | TRBV15 | CATSGTDSSYEQYF | TGTGCCACCAGCGGGACGGACAGCTCCTACGAGCAGTACTTC
- | TRBD2 | TRBJ2-3 | TRBV27 | CASRLWGLAADTQYF | TGTGCCAGCCGCCTGTGGGGACTAGCGGCAGATACGCAGTATTTT
- | - | TRBJ2-3 | TRBV7-6 | CASSQVGGSGDTQYF | TGTGCCAGCAGCCAGGTGGGGGGTTCAGGAGATACGCAGTATTTT
- | TRBD1 | TRBJ2-7 | TRBV19 | CASSAGGTGREQYF | TGTGCCAGTAGTGCTGGGGGGACAGGGCGCGAGCAGTACTTC
- | TRBD1 | TRBJ2-7 | TRBV11-3 | CASTGQVHEQYF | TGTGCCAGCACCGGACAGGTCCACGAGCAGTACTTC